The text below deals with one T cell receptor (beta chain). This sample was taken from a study of cytomegalovirus exposure and HLA in healthy donors. Both 60 Vbeta primers and 13 Jbeta primers went into the PCR. Only in-frame clones appear in the TCRdb table, and some are missing; sequencing was by immunoSEQ multiplex PCR. The sample records 150,000 to 190,000 clones, about 85% being singletons. Despite likely unrecorded immune exposures, the donors were nominally healthy at the time of sampling. CDR1 is SGDLS and CDR2 is YYNGEE in the germline V gene. J gave up 2 bases and V 4 bases, and 8 bases lay outside the gene matches. The CDR3 is 15 residues long.

The sequencing sample was made of PBMCs. The chain recombines TRBV9 with TRBJ2-7, with TRBD1 matching 8 bases. The sequence was collected from a woman aged 18-30 years in good health and CMV-seronegative. The CDR3 loop reads CASSPGQGVPYEQYF. In DNA, the CDR3 is TGTGCCAGCAGCCCTGGACAGGGCGTTCCCTACGAGCAGTACTTC. The complete variable domain, with remaining parts taken from reference TRBV9 and TRBJ2-7, reads DSGVTQTPKHLITATGQRVTLRCSPRSGDLSVYWYQQSLDQGLQFLIQYYNGEERAKGNILERFSAQQFPDLHSELNLSSLELGDSALYFCASSPGQGVPYEQYFGPGTRLTVT.